Presented here are 16 T cell receptor beta chains from one specimen sequenced in a study of control samples from healthy donors and cancer patients. The data were produced by immunoSEQ multiplex PCR, yet TCRdb's version contains in-frame clones alone and is incomplete. The table has 150,000 to 200,000 clones, roughly 89% seen once. The sequenced sample was blood. The receptors shown here come from a woman in her forties or fifties in good health.

The rearrangement uses TRBV19 and TRBJ1-3; D gene ambiguous. Trimming cost V 6 bases and J 1 base, with 13 bases left between them. The germline CDR1 and CDR2 sequences are LNHDA and SQIVND (reference sequence). The CDR3 loop spans 15 amino acids. The CDR3 region has the DNA TGTGCCAGTAGCTCCTGGGGTCCGTCTGGAAACACCATATATTTT. Its protein is CASSSWGPSGNTIYF. The variable domain in full, with the rest retrieved from reference TRBV19 and TRBJ1-3, is DGGITQSPKYLFRKEGQNVTLSCEQNLNHDAMYWYRQDPGQGLRLIYYSQIVNDFQKGDIAEGYSVSREKKESFPLTVTSAQKNPTAFYLCASSSWGPSGNTIYFGEGSWLTVV.

In this sample, this clone turned up a few times. The chain employs TRBV28 and TRBJ2-7, with D possibly being TRBD2 (5 bases). The CDR3 extends over 15 amino acids. CDR1 and CDR2 (germline): MDHEN, SYDVKM. The V and J ends lost 6 bases and 3 bases respectively, with 18 bases between them. The CDR3 is CASSNHQAVGYEQYF. The CDR3 DNA reads as TGTGCCAGCAGCAACCACCAAGCGGTTGGCTACGAGCAGTACTTC. The entire variable domain, with the rest obtained from reference TRBV28 and TRBJ2-7, is as follows: DVKVTQSSRYLVKRTGEKVFLECVQDMDHENMFWYRQDPGLGLRLIYFSYDVKMKEKGDIPEGYSVSREKKERFSLILESASTNQTSMYLCASSNHQAVGYEQYFGPGTRLTVT.

This clone was observed a few times. The chain carries TRBV4-1 and TRBJ2-7, with D possibly TRBD2 on 6 matching bases. V was clipped by 3 bases and J by 1 base, with 13 bases between them. The CDR3 is 15 residues long. Germline values: CDR1 MGHRA, CDR2 YSYEKL. The CDR3 reads CASSHSTAGSYEQYF. The CDR3 DNA follows: TGCGCCAGCAGCCACTCCACGGCGGGGTCCTACGAGCAGTACTTC.

The V gene is TRBV5-1, the J gene TRBJ2-3, with 9 bases matching TRBD1. Losses at the gene ends were 5 bases for V and 4 bases for J; bases not matched to a gene: 8. This CDR3 is built from 15 residues. Germline CDR1 SGHRS, CDR2 YFSETQ. The CDR3 DNA reads as TGCGCCAGCAGAGCAGGGGGACAGGGCTCAGATACGCAGTATTTT. Protein sequence: CASRAGGQGSDTQYF.

The chain recombines TRBV5-1 with TRBJ1-1, with D unresolved. There are 16 residues in the CDR3. Germline-derived CDR1 and CDR2 are SGHRS and YFSETQ. Trimming left V 0 bases short and J 3 bases short, with 15 bases between. CDR3 sequence reads: CASSLAGRERDTEAFF. In nucleotides, the CDR3 is TGCGCCAGCAGCTTGGCCGGGCGGGAAAGGGACACTGAAGCTTTCTTT.

The chain is built from TRBV7-3 and TRBJ2-1; TRBD1 aligns across 8 bases. J gave up 5 bases and V 2 bases, and 2 bases lay outside the gene matches. Germline values: CDR1 SGHTA, CDR2 FQGTGA. The CDR3 is 14 residues long. CDR3 amino acids: CASSLSTGDNEQFF. The CDR3 DNA follows: TGTGCCAGCAGCTTATCGACAGGGGACAATGAGCAGTTCTTC.

The genes are TRBV29-1 and TRBJ2-5, with D uncertain. The germline CDR1 and CDR2 sequences are SQVTM and ANQGSEA. V lost 3 bases, J lost 5 bases, and 7 bases lay in between. The CDR3 consists of 11 residues. The CDR3 coding sequence is TGCAGCGTTGAGAGGCTGGAGACCCAGTACTTC. It specifies CSVERLETQYF.

The chain employs TRBV7-2 and TRBJ2-7; 8 nucleotides line up with TRBD1. The CDR3 extends over 15 amino acids. CDR1 and CDR2 from the germline V gene are SGHTA and FQGNSA. V shed 7 bases, J shed 0 bases, and the junction held 8 bases outside the gene matches. This chain's CDR3 is CASTLRTGYSYEQYF. The CDR3 nucleotides are TGTGCCAGCACCCTCAGGACAGGGTACTCCTACGAGCAGTACTTC.

The chain has TRBV5-1 and TRBJ1-6, with 11 bases matching TRBD1. CDR3 length equals 15 residues. V gave up 4 bases and J gave up 9 bases; unmatched junction bases: 6. Germline-derived CDR1 and CDR2 are SGHRS and YFSETQ. The CDR3: CASSAGTGGGSPLHF. Here the CDR3 DNA reads TGCGCCAGCAGCGCCGGGACAGGGGGAGGTTCACCCCTCCACTTT.

The chain recombines TRBV10-3 with TRBJ1-1, with D unclear. V lost 7 bases to trimming and J lost 0 bases, with 9 bases between them. The germline gives CDR1 ENHRY, CDR2 SYGVKD. The length of the CDR3 is 13 residues. CDR3 amino acids: CAITRGLNTEAFF. For the CDR3, the DNA is TGTGCCATCACTCGTGGCCTGAACACTGAAGCTTTCTTT.

This chain uses TRBV6-1 with TRBJ2-1; 7 nucleotides agree with TRBD2. The V segment lost 3 bases and the J segment 3 bases; nucleotides outside the gene matches: 8. Germline CDR1 is MNHNS and CDR2 is SASEGT. The CDR3 is 16 amino acids. CDR3 in amino acids: CASSEELAGFYNEQFF. The CDR3 DNA is TGTGCCAGCAGTGAGGAGTTAGCGGGCTTCTACAATGAGCAGTTCTTC.

This chain uses TRBV10-3 with TRBJ2-7, with 10 bases identical to TRBD1. In germline, CDR1 is ENHRY, CDR2 SYGVKD. This CDR3 is built from 13 residues. V lost 6 bases, J lost 3 bases, and 2 bases stayed unmatched. The CDR3 DNA reads as TGTGCCATCAGGAGGACAGGGGGCTACGAGCAGTACTTC. The encoded protein is CAIRRTGGYEQYF.

The chain combines TRBV24-1 with TRBJ2-1; 8 bases fit TRBD1. The CDR3 sequence is 18 residues long. V gave up 2 bases and J gave up 5 bases; unmatched junction bases: 13. The germline CDR1 and CDR2 sequences are KGHDR and SFDVKD. This chain's CDR3 is CATSDSPIGQGANNEQFF. CDR3 nucleotide sequence: TGTGCCACCAGTGATTCCCCCATCGGCCAGGGGGCTAACAATGAGCAGTTCTTC.

This chain joins TRBV18 and TRBJ2-5; the D gene is possibly TRBD2 (5 bases). CDR1 and CDR2 (germline): KGHSH, LQKENI. This CDR3 contains 16 residues. V was shortened by 3 bases and J by 2 bases, with 16 bases between the two germline ends. CDR3 region: CASSPRGRGPQETQYF. For the CDR3, the DNA is TGTGCCAGCTCACCTAGAGGTCGAGGGCCTCAAGAGACCCAGTACTTC.

The chain combines TRBV9 with TRBJ2-7; D remains ambiguous. V lost 0 bases to trimming and J lost 3 bases, with 10 bases between them. CDR1 is SGDLS, CDR2 YYNGEE, per germline. This CDR3 is 14 amino acids long. The CDR3 DNA is TGTGCCAGCAGCGTAGGAGCCCATCTCTACGAGCAGTACTTC. It translates to CASSVGAHLYEQYF.

V usage is TRBV5-1 and J usage is TRBJ1-3; D gene unclear. Germline assignment: CDR1 SGHRS and CDR2 YFSETQ. There are 15 residues in the CDR3. V was trimmed by 0 bases and J by 2 bases, leaving 9 bases between them. The CDR3 spells CASSLEGSPGNTIYF. Here the CDR3 DNA reads TGCGCCAGCAGCTTGGAGGGCTCACCTGGAAACACCATATATTTT.